Presented here are 30 T cell receptor beta chains from one specimen sequenced in a study of cytomegalovirus exposure and HLA in healthy donors. With 60 Vbeta and 13 Jbeta primers, the PCR was carried out. Only in-frame clones appear in the TCRdb table, and some are missing; sequencing was by immunoSEQ multiplex PCR. Counted here are some 160,000 clones, 60% to 85% occurring once; the ten biggest clones make up just over 3%. The sequenced material came from PBMCs. All receptors come from a woman aged 40 to 50 in good health and CMV-seronegative.

In this sample, this clone turned up a few times. The gene calls are TRBV7-9 and TRBJ1-1, with a weak D call TRBD1 (6 bases). V shed 7 bases and J shed 7 bases, with 10 bases lying between them. Germline values: CDR1 SEHNR, CDR2 FQNEAQ (reference sequence). CDR3 size: 11 residues. CDR3 region: CASTPQGEAFF. For the CDR3, the DNA is TGTGCCAGCACCCCACAGGGTGAAGCTTTCTTT.

This chain joins TRBV20-1 and TRBJ1-3; no firm D call. CDR1 is DFQATT, CDR2 SNEGSKA, per germline (reference sequence). V lost 1 base and J 7 bases, leaving 5 bases between the germline ends. This CDR3 is 11 amino acids long. CDR3 bases: TGCAGTGCTAGAGTTGAGAACACCATATATTTT. Translated, it gives CSARVENTIYF.

The rearrangement joins TRBV6-5 to TRBJ1-2, with 10 nucleotides matching TRBD1. The CDR3 is 15 amino acids. J lost 3 bases, V lost 10 bases, and 11 bases had no gene match. Germline CDR1 and CDR2: MNHEY and SVGAGI. The CDR3 coding sequence is TGTGCCACCCGGGACAGGGGAGGATCTGACTATGGCTACACCTTC. Translating gives CATRDRGGSDYGYTF.

This chain joins TRBV11-2 and TRBJ1-1; possible D gene TRBD1, 5 bases. Germline CDR1 reads SGHAT; CDR2 reads FQNNGV. Trimming took off 5 bases at V and 1 base at J, with 14 bases between the two ends. The CDR3 is 15 amino acids. The CDR3 sequence: CASSDSTGSNTEAFF. DNA for the CDR3: TGTGCCAGCAGCGATTCTACAGGATCGAACACTGAAGCTTTCTTT. The full variable domain, in which reference TRBV11-2 and TRBJ1-1 provide the parts outside the CDR3, is EAGVAQSPRYKIIEKRQSVAFWCNPISGHATLYWYQQILGQGPKLLIQFQNNGVVDDSQLPKDRFSAERLKGVDSTLKIQPAKLEDSAVYLCASSDSTGSNTEAFFGQGTRLTVV.

This clone was seen only a few times. V and J are TRBV28 and TRBJ2-2, with TRBD2 as a possible D gene (5 bases). This CDR3 is built from 13 residues. Trimming cost V 5 bases and J 1 base, with 5 bases left between them. Germline V lookup: CDR1 MDHEN, CDR2 SYDVKM. For the CDR3, the DNA is TGTGCCAGCAGTGGGAGGAACACCGGGGAGCTGTTTTTT. Translation gives CASSGRNTGELFF.

This chain connects TRBV19 to TRBJ2-7, with 9 bases matching TRBD1. The CDR3 is made up of 14 amino acids. V trimming: 9 bases; J trimming: 7 bases; junction bases outside the gene matches: 13. CDR1 and CDR2 (germline): LNHDA, SQIVND (reference sequence). CDR3 coding DNA: TGTGCCAGCTTTCCGGGACAGGGTATGGAGGAGCAGTACTTC. The encoded protein is CASFPGQGMEEQYF.

About this clone: It is unclear where the CDR3 begins or ends on the DNA, so no DNA is shown, and the CDR3 is as TCRdb lists it. The rearrangement uses TRBV21-1 and TRBJ2-1; the table gives TRBD2 as D, unverified against the DNA. TRBV21-1 is flagged as a pseudogene. The CDR3 extends over 17 residues, inclusive of both ends. The CDR3: CASSKALVAGGSNEQFF.

This sequence joins TRBV5-4 and TRBJ2-3; TRBD2 might be the D (5 bases). Trimming shortened V by 4 bases and J by 1 base, and 13 bases separated the two germline ends. Germline assignment: CDR1 SGHNT and CDR2 YYREEE (reference sequence). The CDR3 is 15 residues long. Here the CDR3 DNA reads TGTGCCAGCAGCGCGGGCCCTAGGGGCACAGATACGCAGTATTTT. Its protein product is CASSAGPRGTDTQYF.

The table lists this clone with a few counts. In DNA, the CDR3 is TGTGCAAACAGCCGAGCTAACTATGGCTACACCTTC. It encodes CANSRANYGYTF. The J gene is TRBJ1-2, the V gene TRBV6-1; D call uncertain. Per germline, CDR1 MNHNS and CDR2 SASEGT. CDR3 length equals 12 residues.

The gene calls are TRBV18 and TRBJ1-2, with TRBD1 identical over 8 bases. Trimming took 2 bases from V and 6 from J; bases not matched to a gene: 2. This CDR3 spans 13 amino acids. Germline V gives CDR1 KGHSH, CDR2 LQKENI. The CDR3 nucleotides are TGTGCCAGCTCACCAGACAGGGGAAATGGCTACACCTTC. This codes for CASSPDRGNGYTF.

V is TRBV28 and J is TRBJ2-2, with 11 bases identical to TRBD1. Unmatched junction bases numbered 3, after V lost 8 bases and J lost 4 bases. The CDR3 is 14 residues long. From germline, CDR1 is MDHEN and CDR2 SYDVKM. The CDR3 protein is CASPGTGGTGELFF. CDR3 in DNA: TGTGCCAGCCCCGGGACAGGGGGCACCGGGGAGCTGTTTTTT.

Worth noting for this clone: At one end the junction does not follow the germline gene, possibly because of a read error. The chain combines TRBV7-9 with TRBJ2-7, with D possibly TRBD1 on 6 matching bases. Per the germline V gene, CDR1 is SEHNR and CDR2 is FQNEAQ (reference sequence). The length of the CDR3 is 12 residues. The CDR3 DNA follows: TGTTCCAGCAGCTTGCAGGGGCACGAGCAGTACTTC. This codes for CSSSLQGHEQYF.

The V call is TRBV27, the J call TRBJ1-6; TRBD1 aligns across 7 bases. CDR3 length: 14 residues. In germline, CDR1 is MNHEY, CDR2 SMNVEV (reference sequence). Trimming at V came to 4 bases and at J to 9 bases, leaving 6 bases not matched to a gene. CDR3 DNA sequence: TGTGCCAGCAGTTACAGGGGTAGCGGTTCACCCCTCCACTTT. This codes for CASSYRGSGSPLHF.

A remark on this clone: Other nucleotide sequences from this sample produce the same CDR3. CDR3 bases: TGCGCCAGCAGCTTGGAGCCAGGGACTAACTATGGCTACACCTTC. Amino acid sequence: CASSLEPGTNYGYTF. V gene TRBV5-1 combines with J gene TRBJ1-2; tentative D call: TRBD1 (5 bases). The CDR3 spans 15 residues. Germline values: CDR1 SGHRS, CDR2 YFSETQ. The V end lost 0 bases, the J end lost 0 bases, and 9 bases lay between the germline ends.

In its sample, this clone was seen once. This chain uses TRBV19 with TRBJ1-1; D not resolved. V was cut by 2 bases and J by 4 bases, with 8 bases left in between. Per germline, CDR1 LNHDA and CDR2 SQIVND (reference sequence). The CDR3 covers 13 residues. In DNA form, the CDR3 reads TGTGCCAGTAGTATAAGCCGGGTCACTGAAGCTTTCTTT. This sequence encodes CASSISRVTEAFF.

V and J are TRBV14 and TRBJ2-3, with a possible D match to TRBD2 (6 bases). V was pared by 2 bases and J by 0 bases, with 15 bases between. The CDR3 sequence is 17 residues long. Germline V gene data show CDR1 as SGHDN and CDR2 as FVKESK. CDR3 residues: CASSQLLASSSTDTQYF. CDR3 bases: TGTGCCAGCAGCCAACTTCTAGCGAGCTCTAGCACAGATACGCAGTATTTT.

This clone was recorded a few times. The genes are TRBV13 and TRBJ2-1, with D possibly matching TRBD2 (5 bases). The V end lost 0 bases, the J end lost 5 bases, and 11 bases lay between the germline ends. This CDR3 has 15 amino acids. In germline, CDR1 is PRHDT, CDR2 FYEKMQ (reference sequence). The CDR3 loop reads CASSLGGFGDNEQFF. The CDR3, as DNA: TGTGCCAGCAGCTTAGGAGGCTTCGGGGACAATGAGCAGTTCTTC.

This clone appeared a few times. The chain couples TRBV7-2 to TRBJ1-1, with TRBD1 matching over 8 bases. Germline V gene sequence: CDR1 SGHTA, CDR2 FQGNSA. The CDR3 consists of 13 residues. J gave up 4 bases and V 3 bases, and 1 base lay outside the gene matches. CDR3 sequence (DNA): TGTGCCAGCAGCTTTACAGGGGGCACTGAAGCTTTCTTT. As protein: CASSFTGGTEAFF.

V is TRBV7-9 and J is TRBJ1-1; the D gene is possibly TRBD1 (6 bases). Looked up from germline, CDR1 is SEHNR and CDR2 is FQNEAQ (reference sequence). The CDR3 totals 16 residues. V was trimmed by 5 bases and J by 0 bases, leaving 16 bases between them. Here the CDR3 DNA reads TGTGCCAGCAGCCTAAACAGGGTGGATATGAACACTGAAGCTTTCTTT. As protein: CASSLNRVDMNTEAFF.

The CDR3 region has the DNA TGCGCCAGCACTCCCTCCCGGGGACAGGGGGGACTCTACACCTTC. Translating it yields CASTPSRGQGGLYTF. The chain recombines TRBV10-2 with TRBJ1-2, with 11 bases fitting TRBD1. The junction had 14 bases not matched to a gene; V was cut back by 7 bases and J by 10 bases. CDR1 and CDR2 from the germline V gene are WSHSY and SAAADI. The CDR3 totals 15 residues.

The rearrangement uses TRBV19 and TRBJ1-5, with D tentatively TRBD1 (6 bases). The V end lost 4 bases, the J end lost 2 bases, and 21 bases lay between the germline ends. Germline V gene data show CDR1 as LNHDA and CDR2 as SQIVND (reference sequence). The CDR3 loop spans 18 amino acids. CDR3 in amino acids: CASSKGQGLQWGNQPQHF. CDR3 bases: TGTGCCAGTAGTAAGGGGCAGGGGCTCCAGTGGGGCAATCAGCCCCAGCATTTT.

The rearrangement joins TRBV7-6 to TRBJ1-4; D is undetermined. The CDR3 is made up of 13 amino acids. CDR1 and CDR2 from the germline V gene are SGHVS and FNYEAQ. Trimming stripped 4 bases from V and 7 bases from J, with 10 bases between. The CDR3, as DNA: TGTGCCAGCAGCTCCTGGGGAGGTGAAAAACTGTTTTTT. Its protein product is CASSSWGGEKLFF. Complete variable domain (other parts from reference TRBV7-6 and TRBJ1-4): GAGVSQSPRYKVTKRGQDVALRCDPISGHVSLYWYRQALGQGPEFLTYFNYEAQQDKSGLPNDRFSAERPEGSISTLTIQRTEQRDSAMYRCASSSWGGEKLFFGSGTQLSVL.

The rearrangement joins TRBV11-1 to TRBJ2-2; 8 bases agree with TRBD1. Per germline, CDR1 SGHAT and CDR2 FQDESV (reference sequence). Trimming at V came to 3 bases and at J to 6 bases, leaving 3 bases not matched to a gene. This CDR3 has 14 amino acids. The CDR3 spells CASSLQGAAGELFF. The CDR3 DNA reads TGTGCCAGCAGCTTGCAGGGGGCGGCCGGGGAGCTGTTTTTT.

The rearrangement joins TRBV6-5 to TRBJ1-1; D uncertain. Germline CDR1 MNHEY, CDR2 SVGAGI. The CDR3 contains 13 residues. V shed 5 bases and J shed 4 bases, with 11 bases lying between them. The CDR3 sequence: CASSIGPATEAFF. The CDR3 nucleotides are TGTGCCAGCAGTATTGGGCCAGCCACTGAAGCTTTCTTT.

The CDR3 is CASRRQGEETQYF. CDR3 sequence (DNA): TGTGCCAGCAGACGACAGGGAGAAGAGACCCAGTACTTC. The V call is TRBV5-6, the J call TRBJ2-5; TRBD1 aligns across 7 bases. The CDR3 has 13 residues. The germline CDR1 and CDR2 sequences are SGHDT and YYEEEE. The V and J ends lost 5 bases and 3 bases, in that order; junction bases with no gene match: 4.

This clone was observed a few times. This sequence joins TRBV5-1 and TRBJ1-4; no clear D gene. V lost 0 bases and J 3 bases, leaving 9 bases between the germline ends. This CDR3 contains 15 residues. The germline CDR1 and CDR2 sequences are SGHRS and YFSETQ. CDR3 protein: CASSLARPANEKLFF. The CDR3 coding sequence is TGCGCCAGCAGCTTGGCCAGGCCAGCTAATGAAAAACTGTTTTTT.

CDR3 residues: CASSRPGTGSYEQYF. The CDR3 bases are TGCGCCAGCAGCAGGCCCGGGACAGGCTCTTACGAGCAGTACTTC. The chain uses TRBV4-1 and TRBJ2-7; TRBD1 agrees at 8 bases. The germline gives CDR1 MGHRA, CDR2 YSYEKL. V was pared by 5 bases and J by 4 bases, with 10 bases of the junction left unmatched. The CDR3 is made up of 15 amino acids.

The rearrangement joins TRBV6-1 to TRBJ2-7, with D possibly TRBD1 on 6 matching bases. From germline, CDR1 is MNHNS and CDR2 SASEGT. The CDR3 length is 14 residues. The V end lost 8 bases, the J end lost 3 bases, and 17 bases lay between the germline ends. The CDR3 reads CASQNRVRFYEQYF. The CDR3 DNA sequence: TGTGCCAGCCAAAACAGGGTGCGATTCTACGAGCAGTACTTC.

This chain connects TRBV28 to TRBJ1-1, with D possibly TRBD1 on 6 matching bases. The V gene's germline CDR1 is MDHEN and CDR2 SYDVKM. V was pared by 2 bases and J by 8 bases, with 27 bases between. This CDR3 contains 18 residues. The CDR3 DNA reads TGTGCCAGCAGTTTACTCCCGGTGATGAAAAACAGGGCGTCGGAAGCTTTCTTT. Translating gives CASSLLPVMKNRASEAFF.

This clone showed up just once. The V and J genes are TRBV5-1 and TRBJ1-2, with a possible D match to TRBD1 (6 bases). The CDR3 is 14 residues long. Germline lookup yields CDR1 SGHRS and CDR2 YFSETQ. The ends were cut back, 2 bases at V and 6 bases at J, with 14 bases in the middle. CDR3 sequence reads: CASSFEGGGNGYTF. CDR3 DNA sequence: TGCGCCAGCAGCTTCGAAGGGGGTGGGAATGGCTACACCTTC.